This TCR beta chain was retrieved from a study of blood T cell repertoires in COVID-19. Overall study: The United States, Italy and Spain supplied acute and convalescent COVID-19 samples. T cells, B-cell-depleted T cells, or PBMCs provided the cDNA or gDNA that served as material.

Per the original data handling: Scientists estimated how many nucleated cells there were by amplifying reference gene primers. Using immunoSEQ multiplex PCR, the repertoire was profiled, and TCRdb retains in-frame clones only, with some absent. The DNA was the basis for D and trimming; V, J and clone size are from that table. The table lists roughly 84,000 clones, about 80% of them singletons. The clonotype comes from a woman between 50 and 59 years old with acute or convalescent COVID-19. The material sequenced was peripheral blood.

The chain's CDR3 is CASSLERGGYTF. CDR3 nucleotides: TGTGCCAGCAGCTTGGAAAGGGGTGGCTACACCTTC. The chain carries TRBV5-8 and TRBJ1-2, with D possibly TRBD1 on 5 matching bases. The CDR3 runs to 12 residues. V was cut by 0 bases and J by 7 bases, with 7 bases left in between. In germline, CDR1 is SGHTS, CDR2 YDEGEE.